What follows are 23 T cell receptor beta chains derived from one specimen sequenced in a study of blood T cell repertoires in COVID-19. The data were produced by immunoSEQ multiplex PCR, yet TCRdb's version contains in-frame clones alone and is incomplete. The sample records about 71,000 clones, roughly 87% being singletons. The specimen was peripheral blood. Receptors originate from a woman at least 80 years old with acute or convalescent COVID-19.

This clone was picked up one time. CDR3 sequence reads: CASSLGSGGNQPQHF. CDR3 sequence (DNA): TGTGCCAGCAGTTTGGGGTCAGGAGGAAATCAGCCCCAGCATTTT. The genes are TRBV27 and TRBJ1-5; D unresolved. CDR3 length equals 15 residues. Germline CDR1 is MNHEY and CDR2 is SMNVEV (reference sequence). V gave up 3 bases and J gave up 4 bases, with 13 bases separating them.

The rearrangement joins TRBV5-4 to TRBJ2-7, with 15 nucleotides matching TRBD2. V was clipped by 3 bases and J by 2 bases; unmatched bases: 6. Looked up from germline, CDR1 is SGHNT and CDR2 is YYREEE (reference sequence). This CDR3 is 17 amino acids long. CDR3 in DNA: TGTGCCAGCAGCTCGGGACTAGCGGGAGGCACAACCTACGAGCAGTACTTC. This encodes CASSSGLAGGTTYEQYF.

The genes are TRBV6-5 and TRBJ1-1, with TRBD1 as a possible D gene (6 bases). The CDR3 is 13 amino acids. V was pared by 6 bases and J by 6 bases, with 14 bases between. Germline V gene lookup returns CDR1 MNHEY and CDR2 SVGAGI. The DNA of the CDR3 is TGTGCCAGCAGAGCGCGGGGGGCGGCTGAAGCTTTCTTT. It encodes CASRARGAAEAFF.

This clone has a handful of counts. The V and J genes are TRBV18 and TRBJ2-7, with no clear D. Germline assignment: CDR1 KGHSH and CDR2 LQKENI. The CDR3 is 14 residues long. The germline V and J ends were trimmed by 5 bases and 2 bases, with 13 bases remaining between them. CDR3 sequence reads: CASSNFGVTYEQYF. The CDR3 DNA reads TGTGCCAGCTCAAACTTTGGAGTGACCTACGAGCAGTACTTC. Complete variable domain (other parts from reference TRBV18 and TRBJ2-7): NAGVMQNPRHLVRRRGQEARLRCSPMKGHSHVYWYRQLPEEGLKFMVYLQKENIIDESGMPKERFSAEFPKEGPSILRIQQVVRGDSAAYFCASSNFGVTYEQYFGPGTRLTVT.

The chain combines TRBV3-1 (or the pseudogene TRBV3-2) with TRBJ2-2, with D uncertain. Germline V lookup: CDR1 LGHDT, CDR2 YNNKEL (reference sequence). V lost 4 bases, J lost 1 base, and 13 bases lay in between. This CDR3 spans 16 amino acids. The CDR3 sequence: CASSPRGGGNTGELFF. The CDR3 DNA reads TGTGCCAGCAGCCCGAGAGGCGGTGGGAACACCGGGGAGCTGTTTTTT.

The chain is built from TRBV15 and TRBJ2-5; perhaps TRBD2 as D (5 bases). The V and J ends lost 0 bases and 7 bases respectively, with 9 bases between them. In germline, CDR1 is LNHNV, CDR2 YYDKDF (reference sequence). The CDR3 is 13 residues long. As DNA, the CDR3 is TGTGCCACCAGCAGAGACCGGACTCCGACCCAGTACTTC. It translates to CATSRDRTPTQYF.

The gene calls are TRBV5-1 and TRBJ2-7; TRBD2 agrees at 7 bases. This CDR3 region has 15 residues. CDR1 is SGHRS and CDR2 is YFSETQ in the germline V gene. V trimming: 0 bases; J trimming: 5 bases; junction bases outside the gene matches: 8. CDR3 DNA: TGCGCCAGCAGCTTGGCCGGCGGGAGAGGCCACGAGCAGTACTTC. It encodes CASSLAGGRGHEQYF.

CDR3 sequence reads: CASSVEQGREQFF. The CDR3 DNA sequence: TGTGCCAGCAGCGTAGAACAGGGACGTGAGCAGTTCTTC. V gene TRBV5-4 combines with J gene TRBJ2-1, with a tentative D call TRBD1 (6 bases). With 4 bases removed from V and 9 bases from J, the gap between germline ends came to 14 bases. Germline V gives CDR1 SGHNT, CDR2 YYREEE (reference sequence). The CDR3 consists of 13 residues.

The chain combines TRBV3-1 (or the pseudogene TRBV3-2) with TRBJ2-3; the match to TRBD2 covers 9 bases. The J segment lost 2 bases and the V segment lost 3 bases, leaving 6 bases of the junction unmatched. CDR3 size: 16 residues. Germline V lookup: CDR1 LGHDT, CDR2 YNNKEL (reference sequence). The DNA of the CDR3 is TGTGCCAGCAGCCACATCACTAGCGGGCCCACAGATACGCAGTATTTT. Translated: CASSHITSGPTDTQYF.

The chain combines TRBV7-6 with TRBJ2-1, with D perhaps TRBD1 (6 bases). Germline lookup yields CDR1 SGHVS and CDR2 FNYEAQ. Trimming shortened V by 4 bases and J by 1 base, and 14 bases separated the two germline ends. The CDR3 is 16 amino acids. The CDR3 spells CASSYMAQGSYNEQFF. The CDR3 DNA reads TGTGCCAGCAGCTATATGGCTCAGGGGTCCTACAATGAGCAGTTCTTC.

A few counts support this clone. DNA of the CDR3: TGCGCCAGCAGTCAACAGGGGAATTCACCCCTCCACTTT. It yields the protein CASSQQGNSPLHF. V gene TRBV23-1 combines with J gene TRBJ1-6; the D gene is possibly TRBD1 (6 bases). TRBV23-1 is known as an ORF, though its function is uncertain. V gave up 2 bases and J gave up 7 bases, with 6 bases separating them. This CDR3 region has 13 residues.

J is TRBJ2-7 and V is TRBV11-2; 9 bases align to TRBD1. The CDR3 extends over 13 amino acids. V trimming: 5 bases; J trimming: 7 bases; junction bases outside the gene matches: 6. Per germline, CDR1 SGHAT and CDR2 FQNNGV. The CDR3 DNA reads as TGTGCCAGCAGCGGGACAGGGCCGGGGGAGCAGTACTTC. Its protein is CASSGTGPGEQYF. Using reference TRBV11-2 and TRBJ2-7 for the parts outside the CDR3, the full variable domain is EAGVAQSPRYKIIEKRQSVAFWCNPISGHATLYWYQQILGQGPKLLIQFQNNGVVDDSQLPKDRFSAERLKGVDSTLKIQPAKLEDSAVYLCASSGTGPGEQYFGPGTRLTVT.

The chain uses TRBV7-3 and TRBJ2-7, with a tentative D call TRBD2 (7 bases). This CDR3 has 15 residues. The V end lost 1 base, the J end lost 2 bases, and 12 bases lay between the germline ends. Germline CDR1 and CDR2: SGHTA and FQGTGA. CDR3 region: CASSLRGGGPYEQYF. The CDR3 region has the DNA TGTGCCAGCAGCTTAAGGGGCGGGGGCCCCTACGAGCAGTACTTC.

This clone showed up many times. V and J are TRBV4-1 and TRBJ1-3; TRBD1 is a possible D gene (5 bases). The CDR3 consists of 21 residues. The V gene's germline CDR1 is MGHRA and CDR2 YSYEKL. V lost 0 bases and J 0 bases, leaving 24 bases between the germline ends. This CDR3 is CASSQDFGAAPRPSSGNTIYF. The CDR3 nucleotides read TGCGCCAGCAGCCAAGATTTTGGGGCAGCCCCTCGACCCAGCTCTGGAAACACCATATATTTT.

CDR3 sequence (DNA): TGTGCCAGCAGCCACGACAGGGAAAATGAAAAACTGTTTTTT. Protein product: CASSHDRENEKLFF. This chain uses TRBV7-9 with TRBJ1-4, with TRBD1 matching over 7 bases. CDR1 and CDR2 from the germline V gene are SEHNR and FQNEAQ (reference sequence). The CDR3 spans 14 residues. V lost 5 bases, J lost 5 bases, and 5 bases stayed unmatched.

This clone has just a few counts. This chain joins TRBV28 and TRBJ1-4; perhaps TRBD1 as D (6 bases). Germline V lookup: CDR1 MDHEN, CDR2 SYDVKM. The CDR3 has 13 residues. Trimming took off 8 bases at V and 8 bases at J, with 15 bases between the two ends. CDR3 sequence: CASWGHSEEKLFF. CDR3 in DNA: TGTGCCAGCTGGGGACATTCGGAAGAAAAACTGTTTTTT.

CDR3 protein: CASRPGDPTEAFF. CDR3 coding DNA: TGTGCCAGCAGACCAGGGGATCCCACTGAAGCTTTCTTT. This sequence joins TRBV27 and TRBJ1-1, with a possible D match to TRBD1 (6 bases). The CDR3 loop spans 13 amino acids. Germline values: CDR1 MNHEY, CDR2 SMNVEV (reference sequence). V was shortened by 6 bases and J by 4 bases, with 12 bases between the two germline ends.

This clone has only one observation. V usage is TRBV12-3 or TRBV12-4 and J usage is TRBJ1-5; D might be TRBD1 (6 bases). Trimming cost V 5 bases and J 11 bases, with 16 bases left between them. This CDR3 contains 13 residues. In DNA form, the CDR3 reads TGTGCCAGCAGTGAAGGACAGATTTTAGCCCAGCATTTT. Translated, it gives CASSEGQILAQHF.

This clone was seen more than once but under ten times. The V and J genes are TRBV5-1 and TRBJ2-2; the match to TRBD2 covers 9 bases. V lost 2 bases and J lost 4; bases outside the gene matches: 3. The CDR3 is 15 residues long. Germline V lookup: CDR1 SGHRS, CDR2 YFSETQ. The CDR3 protein is CASSFSGRFTGELFF. CDR3 in DNA: TGCGCCAGCAGCTTTAGCGGGAGATTCACCGGGGAGCTGTTTTTT.

The chain recombines TRBV6-5 with TRBJ2-5; D may be TRBD1 (6 bases). The CDR3 length is 15 residues. The germline V gene has CDR1 MNHEY and CDR2 SVGAGI. Trimming removed 5 bases at V and 2 bases at J, with 15 bases between. The CDR3 loop reads CASSRGTRGQETQYF. CDR3 in DNA: TGTGCCAGCAGTCGAGGGACAAGGGGGCAAGAGACCCAGTACTTC.

The chain links TRBV20-1 to TRBJ2-7; no firm D call. Germline values: CDR1 DFQATT, CDR2 SNEGSKA (reference sequence). Trimming pared 3 bases from V and 5 bases from J, leaving 8 bases between. The CDR3 is 11 residues long. CDR3 in amino acids: CSASPRDEQYF. CDR3 coding DNA: TGCAGTGCTAGCCCCCGGGACGAGCAGTACTTC.

The chain joins TRBV27 to TRBJ2-2, with D maybe TRBD1 (6 bases). CDR3 length: 15 amino acids. Trimming pared 2 bases from V and 6 bases from J, leaving 13 bases between. The germline CDR1 and CDR2 sequences are MNHEY and SMNVEV (reference sequence). CDR3 coding DNA: TGTGCCAGCAGTTTAAGGGTTGGGGGCCCCGGGGAGCTGTTTTTT. Residues: CASSLRVGGPGELFF.

V is TRBV29-1 and J is TRBJ1-1; perhaps TRBD1 as D (5 bases). The germline V gene encodes CDR1 SQVTM and CDR2 ANQGSEA. Trimming left V 6 bases short and J 4 bases short, with 27 bases between. The CDR3 is made up of 17 amino acids. The CDR3 DNA reads as TGCAGCGTCGATGGTGGGGCGGCCCTAACGAGTGGCACTGAAGCTTTCTTT. Translating gives CSVDGGAALTSGTEAFF. Variable domain in full (rest from reference TRBV29-1 and TRBJ1-1): SAVISQKPSRDICQRGTSLTIQCQVDSQVTMMFWYRQQPGQSLTLIATANQGSEATYESGFVIDKFPISRPNLTFSTLTVSNMSPEDSSIYLCSVDGGAALTSGTEAFFGQGTRLTVV.